The 24 T cell receptor beta chains presented below share a single source sample, sequenced in a study of response to subunit inactivated influenza vaccine. TCRdb recomputed calls from the RT-PCR reads with MiXCR, one row per CDR3 protein. The table includes around 520,000 distinct CDR3 sequences, roughly 23% detected once. The material sequenced was CD4+ T cells sorted from PBMCs, taken 5 days after vaccination. These receptor sequences come from a man aged 50 or older who received an inactivated influenza vaccine.

The chain carries TRBV4-2 and TRBJ2-1; 8 bases line up with TRBD2. The germline CDR1 and CDR2 sequences are LGHNA and YNFKEQ. With 1 base clipped from V and 7 bases from J, the junction kept 12 bases outside the gene matches. The CDR3 sequence is 17 residues long. The CDR3 DNA is TGTGCCAGCAGCCAAGGAATCATAGCGGGAACGGATAATGAGCAGTTCTTC. It is translated as CASSQGIIAGTDNEQFF.

V is TRBV10-3 and J is TRBJ1-6; 11 nucleotides align to TRBD1. CDR1 ENHRY and CDR2 SYGVKD come from the germline V gene. The CDR3 contains 15 residues. V dropped 2 bases and J dropped 6; count of bases not matched to a gene: 0. In DNA, the CDR3 is TGTGCCATCAGTGAGGGACAGGGGGCTAATTCACCCCTCCACTTT. This sequence encodes CAISEGQGANSPLHF.

The sample holds a few counts of this clonotype. The chain joins TRBV5-1 to TRBJ2-3; D gene uncertain. Per germline, CDR1 SGHRS and CDR2 YFSETQ. The CDR3 is 15 amino acids. The V end was cut by 0 bases, the J end by 6 bases, with 14 bases between. The DNA for the CDR3 is TGCGCCAGCAGCTTGGTTGTCAGCCAAGGGGATACGCAGTATTTT. Translation gives CASSLVVSQGDTQYF.

The J gene is TRBJ1-3, the V gene TRBV20-1; D gene uncertain. This CDR3 region has 15 residues. V gave up 1 base and J gave up 0 bases, with 10 bases separating them. Germline CDR1 reads DFQATT; CDR2 reads SNEGSKA (reference sequence). In DNA, the CDR3 is TGCAGTGCTAGAGTCCCCCTACTCTCTGGAAACACCATATATTTT. It encodes CSARVPLLSGNTIYF.

The rearrangement joins TRBV12-3 or TRBV12-4 to TRBJ1-1; D is ambiguous. CDR3 length: 14 residues. Trimming took off 6 bases at V and 4 bases at J, with 15 bases between the two ends. The CDR3 spells CASSLRISFTEAFF. DNA of the CDR3: TGTGCCAGCAGCCTCCGAATTAGTTTCACTGAAGCTTTCTTT.

This clonotype turned up a few times. This chain joins TRBV4-3 and TRBJ2-7; D remains ambiguous. CDR3 size: 15 residues. V was pared by 1 base and J by 5 bases, with 15 bases between. The V gene's germline CDR1 is LGHNA and CDR2 YSLEER. CDR3 protein: CASSQGTEAIDEQYF. The CDR3 nucleotides read TGCGCCAGCAGCCAAGGAACGGAAGCAATCGACGAGCAGTACTTC.

The CDR3 nucleotides are TGCGCCAGCAGTCCGGGATCGGGAGGTTTACGAGAGACCCAGTACTTC. Its translation: CASSPGSGGLRETQYF. The chain recombines TRBV5-1 with TRBJ2-5, with 7 bases identical to TRBD2. The CDR3 contains 16 residues. J gave up 4 bases and V 5 bases, and 14 bases lay outside the gene matches. CDR1 and CDR2 (germline): SGHRS, YFSETQ.

This clonotype was found a few times. The chain couples TRBV7-3 to TRBJ2-2; TRBD2 is a possible D gene (6 bases). The CDR3 extends over 16 amino acids. CDR1 and CDR2 from the germline V gene are SGHTA and FQGTGA. The V and J ends lost 5 bases and 2 bases respectively, with 15 bases between them. CDR3 in amino acids: CASSPVQGLNTGELFF. In DNA, the CDR3 is TGTGCCAGCAGCCCTGTCCAGGGACTTAACACCGGGGAGCTGTTTTTT.

The chain joins TRBV7-6 to TRBJ2-7; D might be TRBD1 (5 bases). This CDR3 comprises 13 residues. From germline, CDR1 is SGHVS and CDR2 FNYEAQ. V was cut by 5 bases and J by 4 bases, with 12 bases left in between. The CDR3, as DNA: TGTGCCAGCAGCAAATCAGGGCTGTACGAGCAGTACTTC. Protein: CASSKSGLYEQYF. Filled out from reference TRBV7-6 and TRBJ2-7, the complete variable domain reads GAGVSQSPRYKVTKRGQDVALRCDPISGHVSLYWYRQALGQGPEFLTYFNYEAQQDKSGLPNDRFSAERPEGSISTLTIQRTEQRDSAMYRCASSKSGLYEQYFGPGTRLTVT.

The V call is TRBV7-9, the J call TRBJ2-7; no definite D call. CDR1 SEHNR and CDR2 FQNEAQ come from the germline V gene (reference sequence). The CDR3 spans 13 residues. Between the trimmed V and J ends, which lost 4 bases and 6 bases, there was a span of 13 bases. DNA for the CDR3: TGTGCCAGCAGCTCTCCTCAGGATCGCGAGCAGTACTTC. Its protein is CASSSPQDREQYF.

The chain has TRBV5-1 and TRBJ1-3; the D is unclear. With 5 bases removed from V and 0 bases from J, the gap between germline ends came to 6 bases. Germline V CDR1 and CDR2: SGHRS, YFSETQ. The CDR3 is 13 amino acids. The CDR3 reads CASSSDSGNTIYF. In DNA form, the CDR3 reads TGCGCCAGCAGTTCAGACTCTGGAAACACCATATATTTT.

The chain joins TRBV4-1 to TRBJ2-1; D is possibly TRBD2 (5 bases). From germline, CDR1 is MGHRA and CDR2 YSYEKL. Trimming pared 0 bases from V and 13 bases from J, leaving 13 bases between. The CDR3 spans 13 residues. This CDR3 is CASSQDGPGGQFF. The CDR3 nucleotides are TGCGCCAGCAGCCAAGATGGACCAGGAGGACAGTTCTTC.

The sample holds a few counts of this clonotype. A read error may explain this, as a much larger clone is one base away. The chain carries TRBV7-2 and TRBJ2-3; unclear D gene. The CDR3 totals 11 residues. Germline loops: CDR1 SGHTA, CDR2 FQGNSA. V lost 5 bases, J lost 3 bases, and 3 bases lay in between. The CDR3 DNA reads TGTGCCAGCAGCATGACAGATACGCAGTATTTT. Its protein product is CASSMTDTQYF. The whole variable domain, remainder taken from reference TRBV7-2 and TRBJ2-3, is GAGVSQSPSNKVTEKGKDVELRCDPISGHTALYWYRQSLGQGLEFLIYFQGNSAPDKSGLPSDRFSAERTGGSVSTLTIQRTQQEDSAVYLCASSMTDTQYFGPGTRLTVL.

The CDR3 DNA follows: TGCAGCGTTGAAGATCGCAGTGCCTACGAGCAGTACTTC. Its translation is CSVEDRSAYEQYF. This chain connects TRBV29-1 to TRBJ2-7, with D unclear. Trimming removed 0 bases at V and 2 bases at J, with 8 bases between. CDR1 is SQVTM and CDR2 is ANQGSEA in the germline V gene. The CDR3 sequence is 13 residues long.

This sequence joins TRBV11-2 and TRBJ2-3; 13 bases are a match to TRBD2. J lost 4 bases, V lost 5 bases, and 12 bases had no gene match. This CDR3 region has 18 residues. CDR1 and CDR2 (germline): SGHAT, FQNNGV. CDR3 nucleotides: TGTGCCAGCAGCCGCGGGTCGGGACTAGCGGGGCTTTCAGATACGCAGTATTTT. Encoded protein: CASSRGSGLAGLSDTQYF.

V usage is TRBV11-2 and J usage is TRBJ1-5; D call uncertain. V was pared by 4 bases and J by 4 bases, with 8 bases between. The CDR3 extends over 13 amino acids. Germline-derived CDR1 and CDR2 are SGHAT and FQNNGV. The CDR3 DNA follows: TGTGCCAGCAGCTCCTATGGTAATCAGCCCCAGCATTTT. Its translation is CASSSYGNQPQHF.

The rearrangement uses TRBV7-2 and TRBJ2-7; TRBD1 is a possible D gene (5 bases). This CDR3 has 15 amino acids. Germline assignment: CDR1 SGHTA and CDR2 FQGNSA. Trimming shortened V by 8 bases and J by 0 bases, and 17 bases separated the two germline ends. The CDR3 sequence is CASSKTPGNSYEQYF. As DNA, the CDR3 is TGTGCCAGCTCGAAGACCCCAGGGAACTCCTACGAGCAGTACTTC.

This clonotype has a count of ten or more. The V and J genes are TRBV7-2 and TRBJ2-1, with D perhaps matching TRBD2 (6 bases). CDR1 is SGHTA and CDR2 is FQGNSA in the germline V gene. The CDR3 runs 15 residues. V lost 3 bases, J lost 7 bases, and 16 bases lay in between. The CDR3 is CASSLATGVKNEQFF. The CDR3, as DNA: TGTGCCAGCAGCTTGGCGACGGGAGTGAAAAATGAGCAGTTCTTC.

The rearrangement links TRBV5-1 to TRBJ2-5; weak D call: TRBD1 (6 bases). The length of the CDR3 is 16 residues. Germline CDR1 reads SGHRS; CDR2 reads YFSETQ. Trimming took 0 bases from V and 5 from J, leaving 17 bases between them. CDR3 region: CASSLERDIPGETQYF. The CDR3 region has the DNA TGCGCCAGCAGCTTGGAACGGGACATACCAGGGGAGACCCAGTACTTC.

The V gene is TRBV12-3 or TRBV12-4, the J gene TRBJ2-3; D tentatively reads TRBD1 or TRBD2 (5 bases each). This CDR3 has 14 amino acids. The germline V and J ends were trimmed by 1 base and 1 base, with 6 bases remaining between them. Written as DNA, the CDR3 is TGTGCCAGCAGTTTAGGGGGGTGCACAGATACGCAGTATTTT. Amino acid sequence: CASSLGGCTDTQYF.

This clonotype was observed many times. This chain joins TRBV7-2 and TRBJ2-7; TRBD2 matches 14 bases. V lost 6 bases and J lost 3; bases outside the gene matches: 4. Germline V gene lookup returns CDR1 SGHTA and CDR2 FQGNSA. There are 15 residues in the CDR3. CDR3 loop: CASSRTSGGSYEQYF. The CDR3 DNA reads as TGTGCCAGCAGTCGGACTAGCGGGGGGAGCTACGAGCAGTACTTC.

The sample holds a few counts of this clonotype. The rearrangement joins TRBV20-1 to TRBJ2-3, with 8 bases matching TRBD2. CDR1 and CDR2 (germline): DFQATT, SNEGSKA (reference sequence). Losses at the gene ends were 3 bases for V and 2 bases for J; bases not matched to a gene: 4. The CDR3 loop spans 14 amino acids. The CDR3: CSARPGGSTDTQYF. The CDR3, as DNA: TGCAGTGCTAGGCCGGGAGGGTCCACAGATACGCAGTATTTT.

This clonotype was seen only a few times. The chain carries TRBV6-5 and TRBJ2-2, with TRBD2 matching over 8 bases. CDR3 length: 15 amino acids. From germline, CDR1 is MNHEY and CDR2 SVGAGI. The trim removed 2 bases at V and 6 bases at J, leaving 5 bases unmatched. The CDR3 reads CASSYHREGPGELFF. The CDR3 bases are TGTGCCAGCAGTTACCACCGGGAGGGCCCCGGGGAGCTGTTTTTT.

This chain uses TRBV12-5 with TRBJ2-1, with D possibly being TRBD1 (6 bases). The CDR3 consists of 15 residues. The germline gives CDR1 LGHNT, CDR2 FRNRAP. Trimming removed 2 bases from V and 8 bases from J, with 16 bases in between. CDR3 loop: CASGLTPGQSHEQFF. Here the CDR3 DNA reads TGTGCTAGTGGTTTGACCCCCGGACAGTCGCATGAGCAGTTCTTC.